A selection of T cell receptor beta chains follows, all from one sample in a study of technical replicates of blood from several donors. Clones were read by immunoSEQ multiplex PCR, and TCRdb kept only the in-frame ones, dropping some. The data show tens of thousands of clones, roughly 95% seen once. Sequencing was carried out using T cells isolated from PBMCs. These TCRs come from a human donor in good health. The CDR3 runs from the conserved cysteine through the conserved F or W. The order of the fields is J gene, V gene, D gene, CDR3 protein, CDR3 DNA. The D gene is left open where the match is weak.

TRBJ2-7 TRBV2 NA CASSVPQGSFDEQYF TGTGCCAGCAGTGTACCCCAGGGGAGCTTCGACGAGCAGTACTTC
TRBJ2-7 TRBV13 TRBD2 CASSLGGFSGTVPYEQYF TGTGCCAGCAGCTTAGGGGGGTTTAGCGGGACTGTTCCATACGAGCAGTACTTC
TRBJ2-1 TRBV7-2 NA CASSPWTVNEQFF TGTGCCAGCAGCCCATGGACAGTCAATGAGCAGTTCTTC
TRBJ2-3 TRBV5-1 TRBD2 CASSLVLAGGDTQYF TGCGCCAGCAGCTTGGTACTAGCGGGAGGAGATACGCAGTATTTT
TRBJ1-2 TRBV18 TRBD1 CASSMDRAIDGYTF TGTGCCAGCTCCATGGACAGGGCCATTGATGGCTACACCTTC
TRBJ2-7 TRBV29-1 NA CSAVTDRNSYEQYF TGCAGCGCAGTTACAGATCGGAATTCCTACGAGCAGTACTTC
TRBJ1-1 TRBV7-3 TRBD1 CASSLTRTGDMNTEAFF TGTGCCAGCAGCTTAACACGGACAGGGGATATGAACACTGAAGCTTTCTTT
TRBJ2-7 TRBV5-6 TRBD2 CASSPGLASYEQYF TGTGCCAGCAGCCCGGGACTAGCGTCATACGAGCAGTACTTC
TRBJ1-3 TRBV7-9 NA CASSLGAVRSGNTIYF TGTGCCAGCAGCTTGGGGGCAGTCCGGTCTGGAAACACCATATATTTT
TRBJ1-1 TRBV9 NA CASSKQGNTEAFF TGTGCCAGCAGCAAACAGGGAAACACTGAAGCTTTCTTT
TRBJ2-2 TRBV13 TRBD2 CASSRLARLGAGELFF TGTGCCAGCAGCCGACTAGCGAGATTGGGAGCCGGGGAGCTGTTTTTT
TRBJ1-2 TRBV5-1 NA CASSLNRGGGTGGYTF TGCGCCAGCAGCTTGAATCGGGGCGGAGGGACGGGAGGCTACACCTTC
TRBJ2-5 TRBV9 NA CASSVSYQETQYF TGTGCCAGCAGCGTATCCTACCAAGAGACCCAGTACTTC
TRBJ1-2 TRBV2 NA CASKGMESWTIGYTF TGTGCCAGCAAAGGGATGGAATCGTGGACTATAGGCTACACCTTC
TRBJ2-2 TRBV28 NA CASVRGGAGELFF TGTGCCAGCGTGCGGGGTGGGGCCGGGGAGCTGTTTTTT
TRBJ2-6 TRBV2 NA CASSVGVTGANVLTF TGTGCCAGCAGTGTAGGGGTGACTGGGGCCAACGTCCTGACTTTC
TRBJ2-2 TRBV9 TRBD2 CASVGGAGGLTGELFF TGTGCCAGTGTCGGGGGAGCGGGAGGCCTCACCGGGGAGCTGTTTTTT
TRBJ1-1 TRBV5-1 NA CASSLYGGNTEAFF TGCGCCAGCAGCTTGTACGGGGGGAACACTGAAGCTTTCTTT
TRBJ2-7 TRBV29-1 TRBD1 CSVGDRGYEQYF TGCAGCGTTGGGGACAGGGGCTACGAGCAGTACTTC